This passage covers 32 T cell receptor beta chains from one sample sequenced in a study of tumor-infiltrating lymphocytes in primary liver carcinoma. Germline DNA was also extracted, while the blood RNA originated from unsorted whole blood. Total RNA amounting to roughly 480 ng was the source from which TCR beta cDNA was made with a constant-region primer. Libraries for TCR beta were built through three nested multiplex PCR rounds, which together made up a slightly modified ARM-PCR procedure. The opening two PCR rounds, about 11 cycles each, paired TRBV1-TRBV30 forward primers with a C-beta reverse primer. Each CDR3 protein is one row after TCRdb ran MiXCR on the multiplex PCR reads. The repertoire holds about 320,000 distinct CDR3 sequences, with 65% as singletons. Sequenced: peripheral blood. The origin of the receptors is a man in his forties with primary liver carcinoma and hepatitis B virus infection.

V and J are TRBV7-8 and TRBJ1-5; 8 nucleotides align to TRBD1. TRBJ2-3 explains the end of the DNA better; the J call may be wrong. The CDR3 loop spans 14 amino acids. The V gene's germline CDR1 is SGHVS and CDR2 FQNEAQ. CDR3 DNA: TGTGCCAGCGGCCCCGGACAGGGCGATCAGCCCCAGTATTTT. This codes for CASGPGQGDQPQYF.

This sequence joins TRBV11-1 and TRBJ2-5; 9 nucleotides match TRBD1. The CDR3 is 14 residues long. With V trimmed by 7 bases and J by 4 bases, 7 bases remained unmatched. CDR1 and CDR2 (germline): SGHAT, FQDESV (reference sequence). The DNA for the CDR3 is TGTGCCAGCACTTCCGGGACAGGGTTAGAGACCCAGTACTTC. Residues: CASTSGTGLETQYF.

This clonotype was detected ten times or more. The chain couples TRBV11-2 to TRBJ2-7; 7 bases line up with TRBD2. V dropped 0 bases and J dropped 5; count of bases not matched to a gene: 10. Per germline, CDR1 SGHAT and CDR2 FQNNGV. The CDR3 is made up of 16 amino acids. The CDR3 sequence is CASSLEKRDPSHEQYF. CDR3 in DNA: TGTGCCAGCAGCTTAGAAAAGCGGGATCCTTCCCACGAGCAGTACTTC.

This clonotype appeared a single time. Germline and junction disagree at one end, which may indicate a read error. The chain recombines TRBV12-3 or TRBV12-4 with TRBJ2-6; 7 nucleotides line up with TRBD1. The CDR3 is made up of 14 amino acids. CDR3 bases: TGTGCTAGCAGTCAGGGACAGCCGAACAACGTCCTGACTTTC. Its translation is CASSQGQPNNVLTF.

This clonotype came up many times. V usage is TRBV30 and J usage is TRBJ2-3, with D unclear. V gave up 3 bases and J gave up 4 bases, with 8 bases separating them. The CDR3 is 12 amino acids. Per germline, CDR1 GTSNPN and CDR2 SVGIG (reference sequence). The CDR3 sequence: CAWRSEADTQYF. The CDR3 nucleotides are TGTGCCTGGAGGAGCGAGGCAGATACGCAGTATTTT.

On this clonotype itself: With a much larger clone just one base away, this may be a read error. This chain uses TRBV6-5 with TRBJ1-1, with D hard to call. V lost 4 bases and J lost 2, with 11 bases in between. The germline CDR1 and CDR2 sequences are MNHEY and SVGAGI. The CDR3 is 14 residues long. CDR3 in amino acids: CASSSRHGNTEAFF. CDR3 DNA: TGTGCCAGCAGTTCCCGGCATGGTAACACTGAAGCTTTCTTT.

Turning to this clonotype: Because the CDR3 is missing its conserved closing phenylalanine or tryptophan, this is likely a read error. The chain uses TRBV28 and TRBJ2-5; 9 bases match TRBD1. V dropped 5 bases and J dropped 6; count of bases not matched to a gene: 10. Germline V CDR1 and CDR2: MDHEN, SYDVKM. The CDR3 is made up of 15 amino acids. The CDR3 region is CASSTTGTGRKTQYL. CDR3 sequence (DNA): TGTGCCAGCAGTACCACCGGGACAGGGAGAAAGACCCAGTACCTC.

The sample holds a few counts of this clonotype. This sequence joins TRBV5-1 and TRBJ1-2, with 10 nucleotides matching TRBD1. The CDR3 is 14 residues long. Germline values: CDR1 SGHRS, CDR2 YFSETQ. The V gene end was trimmed by 0 bases and the J gene end by 7 bases; junction bases not matched to a gene: 3. CDR3 DNA sequence: TGCGCCAGCAGCTTGGGACAGGGGGCGTTTGGCTACACCTTC. This gives the protein CASSLGQGAFGYTF. Based on the CDR3 plus reference TRBV5-1 and TRBJ1-2, the full variable domain is KAGVTQTPRYLIKTRGQQVTLSCSPISGHRSVSWYQQTPGQGLQFLFEYFSETQRNKGNFPGRFSGRQFSNSRSEMNVSTLELGDSALYLCASSLGQGAFGYTFGSGTRLTVV.

On this clonotype itself: This sequence may be a read error, since a much larger clone differs from it by one base. The chain uses TRBV5-5 and TRBJ2-1, with D perhaps being TRBD1 or TRBD2 (6 bases each). The CDR3 length is 17 residues. CDR1 is SGHKS and CDR2 is YYEKEE in the germline V gene (reference sequence). V dropped 4 bases and J dropped 9 bases, with 26 bases sitting between them. The DNA for the CDR3 is TGTGCCAGCAGCCGCCAGGGGTCTCTGGGGGGAGCCTGTGAGCAGTTCTTC. Its protein is CASSRQGSLGGACEQFF.

About this clonotype itself: A much larger clonotype is one base distant, so this may be a read error. This rearrangement joins TRBV7-8 to TRBJ2-2, with D tentatively TRBD1 (6 bases). Germline CDR1 reads SGHVS; CDR2 reads FQNEAQ. Trimming took off 2 bases at V and 1 base at J, with 8 bases between the two ends. The CDR3 has 15 residues. The CDR3: CASSLMDRNTGELFF. DNA of the CDR3: TGTGCCAGCAGCTTAATGGACAGGAACACCGGGGAGCTGTTTTTT.

The genes are TRBV7-9 and TRBJ1-1, with TRBD1 identical over 8 bases. The CDR3 sequence is 15 residues long. Germline trimming cut 1 base from V and 4 bases from J; bases unmatched to any gene: 5. CDR1 is SEHNR, CDR2 FQNEAQ, per germline (reference sequence). CDR3 nucleotides: TGTGCCAGCAGCTTAGACCGACAGGGGCCCACTGAAGCTTTCTTT. It encodes CASSLDRQGPTEAFF.

This clonotype was counted a single time. Germline is not matched at one junction end, which may reflect a read error. The chain recombines TRBV28 with TRBJ1-1; the match to TRBD1 covers 9 bases. CDR3 size: 14 residues. The germline V gene has CDR1 MDHEN and CDR2 SYDVKM. CDR3 in amino acids: CANSSDRGVTEAFF. The CDR3 DNA sequence: TGTGCCAACAGTTCGGACAGGGGAGTAACTGAAGCTTTCTTT.

This clonotype was observed a handful of times. The rearrangement links TRBV12-5 to TRBJ2-3, with 11 bases identical to TRBD2. V lost 4 bases to trimming and J lost 4 bases; unmatched junction nucleotides: 1. The CDR3 length is 14 residues. Germline V lookup: CDR1 LGHNT, CDR2 FRNRAP. This CDR3 is CASGSSGRPDTQYF. The CDR3 nucleotides are TGTGCTAGTGGTTCTAGCGGGAGGCCAGATACGCAGTATTTT. The full variable domain, rest sourced from reference TRBV12-5 and TRBJ2-3, is DARVTQTPRHKVTEMGQEVTMRCQPILGHNTVFWYRQTMMQGLELLAYFRNRAPLDDSGMPKDRFSAEMPDATLATLKIQPSEPRDSAVYFCASGSSGRPDTQYFGPGTRLTVL.

The chain joins TRBV11-2 to TRBJ2-5; D not resolved. This CDR3 has 18 residues. The V gene lost 2 bases and the J gene lost 8 bases, with 27 bases spanning the gap. Per germline, CDR1 SGHAT and CDR2 FQNNGV. Written as DNA, the CDR3 is TGTGCCAGCAGCTTAAGGTGGGTGGTCGGGTCCGTTCTGAGAACCCAGTACTTC. This translates into CASSLRWVVGSVLRTQYF.

CDR3 sequence: CASSLGQGGWTEAFF. The CDR3 region has the DNA TGTGCCAGCAGTTTAGGACAGGGAGGATGGACTGAAGCTTTCTTT. The chain links TRBV12-3 or TRBV12-4 to TRBJ1-1; 7 positions agree with TRBD1. The CDR3 is 15 amino acids. Trimming at V came to 1 base and at J to 5 bases, leaving 7 bases not matched to a gene.

A word on this clonotype: Given a much more abundant clone one base away, this may be a read error. The rearrangement joins TRBV6-2 or TRBV6-3 to TRBJ2-3; D is perhaps TRBD1 (6 bases). From germline, CDR1 is MNHEY and CDR2 SVGEGT. This CDR3 spans 13 amino acids. CDR3 protein: CASKIGGRDTRYF. The CDR3 bases are TGTGCCAGCAAAATTGGGGGCAGAGATACGCGGTATTTT.

Worth noting for this clonotype: Because the CDR3's place on the DNA is in doubt, the DNA is left out and the CDR3 is given as listed by TCRdb. V is TRBV29-1 and J is TRBJ1-1; the table's D gene call, TRBD1, was not cross checked with the DNA. Germline CDR1 is SQVTM and CDR2 is ANQGSEA. The CDR3 comprises 12 residues, both ends counted. The CDR3 is CSVAQGTTETFF.

This clonotype was counted many times. V gene TRBV29-1 combines with J gene TRBJ2-7; TRBD2 aligns across 7 bases. V trimming: 4 bases; J trimming: 6 bases; junction bases outside the gene matches: 6. CDR1 is SQVTM and CDR2 is ANQGSEA in the germline V gene. The CDR3 length is 12 residues. CDR3 bases: TGCAGCGTTGGGACGGGAGGACGCGAGCAGTACTTC. Translated: CSVGTGGREQYF.

This clonotype was observed at least ten times. The V and J genes are TRBV12-3 or TRBV12-4 and TRBJ2-7; maybe TRBD1 (5 bases). The CDR3 is made up of 12 amino acids. Trimming pared 6 bases from V and 5 bases from J, leaving 11 bases between. CDR3 sequence: CASRTLQDEQYF. CDR3 coding DNA: TGTGCCAGCAGGACTCTACAGGACGAGCAGTACTTC.

As for this clonotype: Relative to the germline gene, one junction end is altered; a read error may explain this. The chain uses TRBV7-9 and TRBJ2-5; D may be TRBD2 (5 bases). The CDR3 is made up of 14 amino acids. Looked up from germline, CDR1 is SEHNR and CDR2 is FQNEAQ (reference sequence). CDR3 DNA sequence: TGTGCCAGCAGCCCCCAGAGAGCAAGGGAGACCCAGTGCTTC. Protein: CASSPQRARETQCF. The complete variable domain, with remaining parts taken from reference TRBV7-9 and TRBJ2-5, reads DTGVSQNPRHKITKRGQNVTFRCDPISEHNRLYWYRQTLGQGPEFLTYFQNEAQLEKSRLLSDRFSAERPKGSFSTLEIQRTEQGDSAMYLCASSPQRARETQCFGPGTRLLVL.

As regards this clonotype: This may be a read error: a much more frequent sequence differs by one nucleotide. The CDR3 bases are TGTGCCAGCACCCTCGGACAGGTCGATGACTACACCTTC. Amino acid sequence: CASTLGQVDDYTF. V is TRBV6-2 or TRBV6-3 and J is TRBJ1-2; 7 bases align to TRBD1. With V trimmed by 7 bases and J by 10 bases, 12 bases remained unmatched. Germline loops: CDR1 MNHEY, CDR2 SVGEGT. This CDR3 contains 13 residues.

The chain is built from TRBV5-1 and TRBJ2-1; D not certain. The CDR3 is 14 amino acids. Germline lookup yields CDR1 SGHRS and CDR2 YFSETQ. The V end was cut by 0 bases, the J end by 10 bases, with 14 bases between. CDR3 nucleotides: TGCGCCAGCAGCTTGGCCATTTTTAAAATGGAGCAGTTCTTC. This encodes CASSLAIFKMEQFF.

This sequence joins TRBV28 and TRBJ2-7, with 9 bases aligning to TRBD1. Germline V gene lookup returns CDR1 MDHEN and CDR2 SYDVKM. V was pared by 4 bases and J by 1 base, with 11 bases of the junction left unmatched. This CDR3 has 17 residues. CDR3: CASSSSQGQGRSYEQYF. The CDR3 DNA is TGTGCCAGCAGTTCCTCTCAGGGACAGGGTAGATCCTACGAGCAGTACTTC.

About this clonotype itself: A read error may account for a junction end that differs from germline. The chain recombines TRBV7-9 with TRBJ2-1; perhaps TRBD2 as D (6 bases). This CDR3 comprises 12 residues. Germline values: CDR1 SEHNR, CDR2 FQNEAQ (reference sequence). CDR3 DNA sequence: TGTGCCAGCAGCCGACTAGTTTATGAGCAGCTCTTC. It translates to CASSRLVYEQLF.

A word on this clonotype: One base away lies a much larger clone, so this may be a sequencing read error. The chain recombines TRBV14 with TRBJ2-1; D perhaps matches TRBD2 (5 bases). CDR3 length: 16 amino acids. CDR1 SGHDN and CDR2 FVKESK come from the germline V gene. CDR3 amino acids: CASSPYPRLTGNELFF. The CDR3 region has the DNA TGTGCCAGCAGCCCTTATCCCCGACTAACTGGCAATGAGCTGTTCTTC. Combining the CDR3 with reference TRBV14 and TRBJ2-1 gives the whole variable domain EAGVTQFPSHSVIEKGQTVTLRCDPISGHDNLYWYRRVMGKEIKFLLHFVKESKQDESGMPNNRFLAERTGGTYSTLKVQPAELEDSGVYFCASSPYPRLTGNELFFGPGTRLTVL.

In regard to this clonotype: A read error is possible here, since a much larger clone lies one base away. The CDR3 is CASTGPPYKQYF. The CDR3 nucleotides read TGTGCCAGCACAGGCCCCCCCTACAAGCAGTACTTC. The genes are TRBV6-2 or TRBV6-3 and TRBJ2-7; D remains unclear. Germline loops: CDR1 MNHEY, CDR2 SVGEGT. CDR3 length: 12 amino acids.

This clonotype appeared many times. The chain joins TRBV29-1 to TRBJ2-7, with D uncertain. V was cut by 7 bases and J by 2 bases, with 12 bases left in between. The CDR3 totals 12 residues. Germline V gives CDR1 SQVTM, CDR2 ANQGSEA. The chain's CDR3 is CSAVDSPYEQYF. In nucleotides, the CDR3 is TGCAGCGCTGTCGACTCCCCCTACGAGCAGTACTTC.

Of note for this clonotype: Given the absence of the conserved phenylalanine or tryptophan at the CDR3 end, a read error is likely. The rearrangement joins TRBV5-1 to TRBJ1-1; D not resolved. CDR1 and CDR2 (germline): SGHRS, YFSETQ. This CDR3 has 13 residues. Between the trimmed V and J ends, which lost 0 bases and 1 base, there was a span of 4 bases. The CDR3 spells CASSLDRNTEAFL. In nucleotides, the CDR3 is TGCGCCAGCAGCTTGGACAGGAACACTGAAGCTTTCTTA.

In the case of this clonotype: A much larger clonotype is one base distant, so this may be a read error. The chain joins TRBV6-1 to TRBJ1-4, with 8 bases fitting TRBD1. The germline gives CDR1 MNHNS, CDR2 SASEGT. The CDR3 has 14 amino acids. The CDR3 protein is CARSAPSGGVRLFF. The CDR3 DNA sequence: TGTGCCAGAAGTGCCCCGTCAGGGGGCGTTCGGCTGTTTTTT.

The chain is built from TRBV19 and TRBJ2-7; TRBD1 matches 8 bases. This CDR3 is 13 amino acids long. After removal of 6 bases from V and 6 bases from J, the junction contained 7 bases not matched to a gene. From germline, CDR1 is LNHDA and CDR2 SQIVND (reference sequence). This CDR3 is CASRMDRASEQYF. The CDR3 DNA reads TGTGCCAGTAGGATGGACAGGGCCAGCGAGCAGTACTTC.

In this sample, this clonotype turned up once. Just one base apart from a much larger clone, this may be a read error. This chain joins TRBV6-4 and TRBJ2-5; a weak D match, TRBD2 (5 bases). Germline CDR1 is MRHNA and CDR2 is SNTAGT. The CDR3 sequence is 14 residues long. CDR3 region: CANSDHRGQETQYF. CDR3 coding DNA: TGTGCCAACAGTGACCACCGGGGCCAAGAGACCCAGTACTTC.

This clonotype was picked up one time. A read error may explain this, as a much larger clone is one base away. This sequence joins TRBV28 and TRBJ2-3; D is undetermined. The V end lost 6 bases, the J end lost 1 base, and 5 bases lay between the germline ends. This CDR3 has 12 residues. Per the germline V gene, CDR1 is MDHEN and CDR2 is SYDVKM. In DNA, the CDR3 is TGTGCCAGCAGACGGGGCACAGATACGCAGTATTTT. Amino acid sequence: CASRRGTDTQYF. Together with reference TRBV28 and TRBJ2-3, the CDR3 gives the full variable domain: DVKVTQSSRYLVKRTGEKVFLECVQDMDHENMFWYRQDPGLGLRLIYFSYDVKMKEKGDIPEGYSVSREKKERFSLILESASTNQTSMYLCASRRGTDTQYFGPGTRLTVL.